The present entry profiles one TCR beta chain with its context. Here immunoSEQ multiplex PCR was the method, and the copy in TCRdb shows in-frame clones only, minus some. Of around 32,000 clones listed, 87% were seen once; the top ten hold around 8%. The data derive from a study of T cell changes during pregnancy in multiple sclerosis. The CDR3 loop spans 12 amino acids. Looked up from germline, CDR1 is MDHEN and CDR2 is SYDVKM. V was pared by 3 bases and J by 10 bases, with 10 bases between. The sample here was CD8+ T cells from peripheral blood mononuclear cells, taken before pregnancy. V is TRBV28 and J is TRBJ2-1, with a tentative D call TRBD2 (6 bases). The receptor's source is a female donor with multiple sclerosis, enrolled in a pregnancy study. Here the CDR3 DNA reads TGTGCCAGCAGTTTTAGCGGAGGGGAGCAGTTCTTC. It is translated as CASSFSGGEQFF.